Each of the 10 T cell receptor beta chains below was sequenced from the same sample in a study of blood T cell repertoires in COVID-19. TCRdb keeps only in-frame clones here, not all; method: immunoSEQ multiplex PCR. The top ten hold under 2% of the sample, which has 320,000 or so clones, less than 85% seen once. Sequenced sample: PBMCs or T cells enriched from blood (not recorded which). The receptors were sampled from a woman aged 25 to 39 who had been exposed to COVID-19.

The gene calls are TRBV2 and TRBJ1-1; the D gene is possibly TRBD1 (6 bases). V lost 4 bases and J 5 bases, leaving 11 bases between the germline ends. The CDR3 has 13 amino acids. Germline V gene sequence: CDR1 SNHLY, CDR2 FYNNEI. The CDR3 protein is CASSADRRTEAFF. In DNA, the CDR3 is TGTGCCAGCAGTGCCGACAGGAGGACTGAAGCTTTCTTT.

The chain joins TRBV6-1 to TRBJ1-5; D is unresolved. Trimming shortened V by 1 base and J by 4 bases, and 11 bases separated the two germline ends. The CDR3 totals 15 residues. The germline gives CDR1 MNHNS, CDR2 SASEGT. Written as DNA, the CDR3 is TGTGCCAGCAGTGAAGTGAAGGTGAGGAATCAGCCCCAGCATTTT. It is translated as CASSEVKVRNQPQHF.

V usage is TRBV11-1 and J usage is TRBJ2-3; 10 positions agree with TRBD1. Germline values: CDR1 SGHAT, CDR2 FQDESV (reference sequence). V shed 5 bases and J 6 bases; nucleotides not matched to a gene: 2. This CDR3 contains 13 residues. The CDR3, as DNA: TGTGCCAGCAGCGGGACAGGGGCGGATACGCAGTATTTT. It is translated as CASSGTGADTQYF.

The chain has TRBV27 and TRBJ2-7, with 12 bases fitting TRBD2. In germline, CDR1 is MNHEY, CDR2 SMNVEV (reference sequence). The CDR3 has 14 residues. Germline trimming cut 6 bases from V and 5 bases from J; bases unmatched to any gene: 5. The CDR3 coding sequence is TGTGCCAGCAGCACTAGCGGGGGGTGGGACGAGCAGTACTTC. Its protein is CASSTSGGWDEQYF.

The genes are TRBV9 and TRBJ2-3; D not resolved. The V gene lost 0 bases and the J gene lost 0 bases, with 11 bases spanning the gap. The CDR3 is 16 amino acids. Germline values: CDR1 SGDLS, CDR2 YYNGEE. Written as DNA, the CDR3 is TGTGCCAGCAGCGTAGGTGTAAATCCTAGCACAGATACGCAGTATTTT. Translated: CASSVGVNPSTDTQYF.

This clone has only one observation. The identical CDR3 is also encoded by other nucleotide sequences in the sample. V usage is TRBV19 and J usage is TRBJ2-7, with 7 positions matching TRBD2. V lost 4 bases and J lost 5; bases outside the gene matches: 8. The CDR3 extends over 14 amino acids. Germline CDR1 LNHDA, CDR2 SQIVND (reference sequence). CDR3 bases: TGTGCCAGTAGTACTAGCGGAAATAGCCACGAGCAGTACTTC. Protein product: CASSTSGNSHEQYF.

Turning to this clone: The same CDR3 arises from other DNA sequences in this sample as well. The CDR3 sequence is CASSSQGFGNTIYF. CDR3 sequence (DNA): TGTGCCAGCTCAAGCCAGGGGTTTGGAAACACCATATATTTT. This rearrangement joins TRBV18 to TRBJ1-3, with D perhaps matching TRBD1 (6 bases). Trimming pared 5 bases from V and 3 bases from J, leaving 11 bases between. This CDR3 spans 14 amino acids. CDR1 and CDR2 from the germline V gene are KGHSH and LQKENI.

This clone came up once. The rearrangement joins TRBV7-2 to TRBJ2-3; D not certain. This CDR3 is built from 15 residues. Trimming stripped 0 bases from V and 2 bases from J, with 9 bases between. Germline values: CDR1 SGHTA, CDR2 FQGNSA. For the CDR3, the DNA is TGTGCCAGCAGCTTAGCCCTAATCCCCACAGATACGCAGTATTTT. It is translated as CASSLALIPTDTQYF.

The CDR3 loop is CAISESSASGRWYNEQFF. Here the CDR3 DNA reads TGTGCCATCAGTGAGTCCTCGGCTAGCGGGCGGTGGTACAATGAGCAGTTCTTC. The gene calls are TRBV10-3 and TRBJ2-1; 8 bases map to TRBD2. This CDR3 has 18 residues. V trimming: 0 bases; J trimming: 4 bases; junction bases outside the gene matches: 11. CDR1 and CDR2 (germline): ENHRY, SYGVKD.

This clone showed up just a few times. The rearrangement uses TRBV24-1 and TRBJ2-5, with 8 nucleotides matching TRBD2. Germline V lookup: CDR1 KGHDR, CDR2 SFDVKD. The CDR3 length is 16 residues. V gave up 6 bases and J gave up 2 bases; unmatched junction bases: 10. The CDR3 nucleotides read TGTGCCACCAGTAGTACTACTAGCGGAATACAAGAGACCCAGTACTTC. Translated, it gives CATSSTTSGIQETQYF.